The present T cell receptor (beta chain) was sequenced within a study of T cells in Graves' hyperthyroidism and ophthalmopathy. Study-level background: Peripheral blood was collected at initial diagnosis, before any treatment. Points from the study as a whole: Also found in blood were most expanded thyroid clonotypes above 0.001. A model built on 13 V-J features separated ophthalmopathy from stable hyperthyroidism.

Amplification yielded TCR beta CDR3 regions, with RNA transcripts as the source. The primer set for the first-round RT-PCR of the TCR CDR3 was HTBI. TCRdb used MiXCR to reprocess the multiplex PCR reads, holding one entry per CDR3 protein. The sample lists roughly 570,000 distinct CDR3 sequences, approximately 15% occurring once. This clonotype was detected ten times or more. As yet, its antigen is unknown. Trimming shortened V by 4 bases and J by 1 base, and 16 bases separated the two germline ends. The CDR3 runs to 16 residues. CDR1 and CDR2 from the germline V gene are SNHLY and FYNNEI. It was uncontrolled infection, other autoimmune disease, pregnancy or lactation that excluded patients.

The material sequenced was blood. The clonotype was recovered from a woman aged 25 to 39 with Graves' hyperthyroidism. The rearrangement uses TRBV2 and TRBJ1-1; the D is unclear. CDR3 residues: CASSAMFRRPNTEAFF. CDR3 nucleotide sequence: TGTGCCAGCAGTGCCATGTTCAGGCGACCGAACACTGAAGCTTTCTTT.